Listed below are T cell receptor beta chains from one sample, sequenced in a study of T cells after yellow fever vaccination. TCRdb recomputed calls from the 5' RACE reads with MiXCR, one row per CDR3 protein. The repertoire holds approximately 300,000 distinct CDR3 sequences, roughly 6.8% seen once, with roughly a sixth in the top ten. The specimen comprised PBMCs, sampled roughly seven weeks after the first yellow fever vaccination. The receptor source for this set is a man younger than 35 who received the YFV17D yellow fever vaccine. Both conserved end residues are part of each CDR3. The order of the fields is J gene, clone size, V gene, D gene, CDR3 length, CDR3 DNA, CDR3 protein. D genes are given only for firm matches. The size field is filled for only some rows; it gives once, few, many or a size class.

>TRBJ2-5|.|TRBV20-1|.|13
TGCAGTGCCAACGGGGGTGGATCGGAGACCCAGTACTTC
CSANGGGSETQYF
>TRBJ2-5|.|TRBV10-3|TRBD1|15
TGTGCCTCTCTCTCTCCGGGGACAGGGCAAGAGACCCAGTACTTC
CASLSPGTGQETQYF
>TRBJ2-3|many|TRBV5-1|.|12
TGCGCCAGCACGGAGGGGGCAGATACGCAGTATTTT
CASTEGADTQYF
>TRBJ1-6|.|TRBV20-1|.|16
TGCAGTGCTAGTCCCACTGACAGTAGCCCTAGATTGGCCCTCCACTTT
CSASPTDSSPRLALHF
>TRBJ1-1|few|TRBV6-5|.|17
TGTGCCAGCAGTTACTCGTTTAGTGGTGGGACAATGACTGAAGCTTTCTTT
CASSYSFSGGTMTEAFF
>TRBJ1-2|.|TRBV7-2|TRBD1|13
TGTGCCAGCACTAGTACAGGGGGCTATGGCTACACCTTC
CASTSTGGYGYTF
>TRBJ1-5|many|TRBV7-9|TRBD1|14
TGTGCCAGCAGCGGGACAGGGGACAATCAGCCCCAGCATTTT
CASSGTGDNQPQHF
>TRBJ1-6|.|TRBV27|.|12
TGTGCCAGCAGCTCTCCCGCCTTACCCCTCCACTTT
CASSSPALPLHF
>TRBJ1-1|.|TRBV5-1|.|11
TGCGCCAGCAGGGGGGGGCGAGAAGCTTTCTTT
CASRGGREAFF
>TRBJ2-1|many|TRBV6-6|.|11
TGTGCCAGCACCGAAGGGGGTGAGCAGTTCTTC
CASTEGGEQFF
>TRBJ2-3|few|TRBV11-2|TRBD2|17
TGTGCCAGCAGCTTAGTTCCAAGGGCGGGGGGGATGGACACGCAGTATTTT
CASSLVPRAGGMDTQYF
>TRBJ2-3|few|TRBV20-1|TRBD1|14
TGCAGTGCCGCCGGGACAGCTAGCACAGATACGCAGTATTTT
CSAAGTASTDTQYF
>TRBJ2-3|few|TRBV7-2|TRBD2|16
TGTGCCAGCAGCTCGACTAGCGGGTCATTCACAGATACGCAGTATTTT
CASSSTSGSFTDTQYF
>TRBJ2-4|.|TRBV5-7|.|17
TGTGCCAGCGTGGGCCGTTCTTCTGCTTGGGCCAAAAACATTCAGTACTTC
CASVGRSSAWAKNIQYF
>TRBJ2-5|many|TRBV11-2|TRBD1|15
TGTGCCAGCAGCCTGGGACAGGGGGCGCGAGAGACCCAGTACTTC
CASSLGQGARETQYF
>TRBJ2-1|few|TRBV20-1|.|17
TGCAGTGCTAGAGACCGAAAGGGGGGGGCGGGCGACAATGAGCAGTTCTTC
CSARDRKGGAGDNEQFF
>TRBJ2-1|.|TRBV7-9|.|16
TGTGCCAGCAGCTTAGCCTTTGCGGAATCCTACAATGAGCAGTTCTTC
CASSLAFAESYNEQFF
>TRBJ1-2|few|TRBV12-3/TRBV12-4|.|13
TGTGCCAGCGCCAACACCGGGGGTAATGGCTACACCTTC
CASANTGGNGYTF
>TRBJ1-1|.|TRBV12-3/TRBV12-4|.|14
TGTGCCAGCAGCCCCTACGGAATGAACACTGACGCTTTCTTT
CASSPYGMNTDAFF
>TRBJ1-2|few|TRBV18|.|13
TGTGCCAGCTCACTGGACAGTATCTATGGCTACACCTTC
CASSLDSIYGYTF
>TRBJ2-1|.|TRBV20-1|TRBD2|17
TGCAGTGCTAGAGTACTAGCGGGGGGTTATGATTACAATGAGCAGTTCTTC
CSARVLAGGYDYNEQFF
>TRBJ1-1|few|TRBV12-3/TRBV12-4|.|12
TGTGCCAGCAGTTTAAATTTGGAGAGACGATCCTTT
CASSLNLERRSF